The present T cell receptor beta chain was sequenced within a study of T cell responses to AZD1222 COVID-19 vaccine. General study findings and limits: Only six people who got AZD1222 tested seropositive at baseline. Elevations in Spike-specific TCR breadth and depth followed administration of two AZD1222 doses.

This CDR3 is 14 amino acids long. Trimming stripped 1 base from V and 2 bases from J, with 7 bases between. Germline V CDR1 and CDR2: KGHSH, LQKENI. Assay: immunoSEQ multiplex PCR; the TCRdb copy retains only in-frame clones and omits some. The repertoire holds about 81,000 clones, with roughly nine tenths as singletons. As concerns this clone: Its antigen is currently unknown.

V and J are TRBV18 and TRBJ2-3, with D possibly being TRBD2 (5 bases). Material: peripheral blood, obtained on day 0 of AZD1222 vaccination. The receptor was isolated from an adult in good health. Here the CDR3 reads CASSPLASTDTQYF. For the CDR3, the DNA is TGTGCCAGCTCACCACTAGCGTCCACAGATACGCAGTATTTT.